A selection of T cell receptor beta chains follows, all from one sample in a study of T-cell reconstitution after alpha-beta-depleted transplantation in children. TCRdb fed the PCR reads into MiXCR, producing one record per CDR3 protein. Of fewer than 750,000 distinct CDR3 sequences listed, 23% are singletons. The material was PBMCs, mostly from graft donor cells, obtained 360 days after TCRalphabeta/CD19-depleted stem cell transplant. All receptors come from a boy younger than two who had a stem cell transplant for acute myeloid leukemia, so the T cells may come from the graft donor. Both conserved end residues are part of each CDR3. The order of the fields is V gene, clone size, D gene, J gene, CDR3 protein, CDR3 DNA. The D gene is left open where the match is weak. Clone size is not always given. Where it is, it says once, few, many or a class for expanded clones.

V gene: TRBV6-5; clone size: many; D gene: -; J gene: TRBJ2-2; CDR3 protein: CASSYSVTGELFF; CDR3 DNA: TGTGCCAGCAGTTACTCGGTCACCGGGGAGCTGTTTTTT
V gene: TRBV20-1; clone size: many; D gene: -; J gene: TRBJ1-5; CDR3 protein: CSAREAGLNQHF; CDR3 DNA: TGCAGTGCTAGAGAAGCCGGCCTTAATCAGCATTTT
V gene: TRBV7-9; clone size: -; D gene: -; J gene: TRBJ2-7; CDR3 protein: CASSLLSGLNSYEQYF; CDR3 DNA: TGTGCCAGCAGCTTATTGTCGGGACTCAACTCCTACGAGCAGTACTTC
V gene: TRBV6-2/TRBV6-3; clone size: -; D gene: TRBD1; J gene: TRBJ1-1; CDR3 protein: CASSSYGQGMNTEAFF; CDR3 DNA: TGTGCCAGCAGTTCATATGGACAGGGGATGAACACTGAAGCTTTCTTT
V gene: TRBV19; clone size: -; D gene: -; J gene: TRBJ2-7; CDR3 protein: CATNFKKVAYEQYF; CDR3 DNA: TGTGCCACCAACTTCAAGAAGGTGGCTTACGAGCAGTACTTC
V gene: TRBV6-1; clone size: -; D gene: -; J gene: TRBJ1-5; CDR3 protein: CASSEAAGNQPQHF; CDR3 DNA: TGTGCCAGCAGTGAAGCGGCAGGCAATCAGCCCCAGCATTTT
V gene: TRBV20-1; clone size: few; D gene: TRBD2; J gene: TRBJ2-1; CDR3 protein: CSGLGLAENYNEQFF; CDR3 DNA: TGCAGTGGCTTGGGACTAGCGGAAAACTACAATGAGCAGTTCTTC
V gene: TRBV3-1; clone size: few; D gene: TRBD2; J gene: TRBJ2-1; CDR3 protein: CASSRAGAAYNEQFF; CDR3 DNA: TGTGCCAGCAGCCGAGCGGGGGCTGCCTACAATGAGCAGTTCTTC
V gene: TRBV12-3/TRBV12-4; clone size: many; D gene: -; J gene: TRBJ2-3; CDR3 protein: CASSQPPTDTQYF; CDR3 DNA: TGTGCCAGCAGCCAGCCCCCCACAGATACGCAGTATTTT
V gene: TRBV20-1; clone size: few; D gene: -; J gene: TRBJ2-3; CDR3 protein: CSARDPLGDTQYF; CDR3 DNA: TGCAGTGCTAGAGATCCGCTGGGGGATACGCAGTATTTT
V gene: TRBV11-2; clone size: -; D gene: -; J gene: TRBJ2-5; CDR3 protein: CASSFPGVGGKTQYF; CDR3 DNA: TGTGCCAGCAGCTTTCCCGGCGTGGGGGGAAAGACCCAGTACTTC
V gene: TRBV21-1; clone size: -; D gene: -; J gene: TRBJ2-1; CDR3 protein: CASSKRERGGPYNEQFF; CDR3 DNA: TGTGCCAGCAGCAAAAGGGAACGGGGGGGGCCCTACAATGAGCAGTTCTTC
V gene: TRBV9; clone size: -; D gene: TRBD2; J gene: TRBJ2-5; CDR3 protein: CASSLSRGEDETQYF; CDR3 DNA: TGTGCCAGCAGCCTAAGTCGGGGGGAGGATGAGACCCAGTACTTC
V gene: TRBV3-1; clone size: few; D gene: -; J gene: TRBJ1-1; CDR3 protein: CASSQEGGVEAFF; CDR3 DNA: TGTGCCAGCAGCCAAGAGGGAGGGGTTGAAGCTTTCTTT
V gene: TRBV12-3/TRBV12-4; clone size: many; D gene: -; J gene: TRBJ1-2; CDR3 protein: CASSTPTANYGYTF; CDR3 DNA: TGTGCCAGCAGTACCCCGACAGCTAACTATGGCTACACCTTC
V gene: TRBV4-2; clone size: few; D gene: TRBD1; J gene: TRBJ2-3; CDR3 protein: CASSQDRGPTDTQYF; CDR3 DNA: TGTGCCAGCAGCCAAGACAGGGGGCCGACAGATACGCAGTATTTT
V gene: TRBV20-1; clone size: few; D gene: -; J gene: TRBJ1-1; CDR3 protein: CSARDSPGHHTEAFF; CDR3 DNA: TGCAGTGCTAGAGATTCTCCCGGGCACCACACTGAAGCTTTCTTT
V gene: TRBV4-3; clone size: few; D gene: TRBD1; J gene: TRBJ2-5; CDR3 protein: CASSQAGQRETQYF; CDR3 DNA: TGCGCCAGCAGCCAAGCGGGACAGAGGGAGACCCAGTACTTC
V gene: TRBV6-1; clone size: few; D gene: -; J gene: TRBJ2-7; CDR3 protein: CASSEARTGPRKTYEQYF; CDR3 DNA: TGTGCCAGCAGTGAAGCACGGACCGGGCCCCGGAAGACCTACGAGCAGTACTTC
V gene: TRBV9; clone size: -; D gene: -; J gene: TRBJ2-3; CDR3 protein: CASSVRDWLTSTDTQYF; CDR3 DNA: TGTGCCAGCAGCGTCCGGGACTGGCTAACTAGCACAGATACGCAGTATTTT
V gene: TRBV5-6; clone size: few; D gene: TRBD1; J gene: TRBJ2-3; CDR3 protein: CASSLNRGWDTQYF; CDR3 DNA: TGTGCCAGCAGCTTGAACAGGGGATGGGATACGCAGTATTTT
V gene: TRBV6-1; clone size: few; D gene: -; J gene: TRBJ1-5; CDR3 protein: CASRGRTSNQPQHF; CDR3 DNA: TGTGCCAGCCGTGGACGGACTAGCAATCAGCCCCAGCATTTT
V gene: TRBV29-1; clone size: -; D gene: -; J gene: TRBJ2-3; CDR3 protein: CSVEDLRGRRGTQYF; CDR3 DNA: TGCAGCGTTGAGGACTTAAGGGGGAGAAGGGGTACGCAGTATTTT
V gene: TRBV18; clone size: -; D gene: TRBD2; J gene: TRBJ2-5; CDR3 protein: CASSSGLAFGETQYF; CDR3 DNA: TGTGCCAGCTCATCGGGACTAGCTTTTGGTGAGACCCAGTACTTC
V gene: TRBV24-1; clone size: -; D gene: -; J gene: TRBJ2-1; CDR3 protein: CATSDLRTGSDDEQFF; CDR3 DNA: TGTGCCACCAGTGATTTGAGGACCGGGAGCGACGATGAGCAGTTCTTC
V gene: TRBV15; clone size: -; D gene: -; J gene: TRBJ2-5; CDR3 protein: CATSRDHIRETQYF; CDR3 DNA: TGTGCCACCAGCAGAGATCATATAAGGGAGACCCAGTACTTC
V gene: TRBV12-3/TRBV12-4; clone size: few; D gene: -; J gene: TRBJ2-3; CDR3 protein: CASSFGRGRADTQYF; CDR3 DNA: TGTGCCAGCAGTTTCGGGCGGGGTAGGGCAGATACGCAGTATTTT
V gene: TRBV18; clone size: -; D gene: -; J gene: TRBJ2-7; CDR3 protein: CASSPRSTAAYEQYF; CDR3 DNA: TGTGCCAGCTCACCACGCTCGACAGCCGCCTACGAGCAGTACTTC
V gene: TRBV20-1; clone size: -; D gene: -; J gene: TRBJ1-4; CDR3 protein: CSAGSGLVTNEKLFF; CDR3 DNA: TGCAGTGCTGGTAGTGGGCTCGTCACTAATGAAAAACTGTTTTTT
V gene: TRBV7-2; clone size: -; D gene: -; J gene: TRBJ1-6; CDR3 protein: CASSLGGQINSPLHF; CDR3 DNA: TGTGCCAGCAGCTTAGGGGGTCAGATTAATTCACCCCTCCACTTT
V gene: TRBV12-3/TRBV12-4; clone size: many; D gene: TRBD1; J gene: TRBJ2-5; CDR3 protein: CASTAGQGAQETQYF; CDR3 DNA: TGTGCCAGCACCGCTGGCCAGGGGGCTCAAGAGACCCAGTACTTC
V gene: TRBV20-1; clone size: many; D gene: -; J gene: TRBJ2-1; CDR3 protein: CSAPGTMNGRMSYNEQFF; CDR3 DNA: TGCAGTGCTCCTGGGACCATGAACGGGCGCATGTCGTACAATGAGCAGTTCTTC
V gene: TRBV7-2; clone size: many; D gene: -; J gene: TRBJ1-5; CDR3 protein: CASSLVWSVNQPQHF; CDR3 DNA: TGTGCCAGCAGCTTAGTTTGGTCCGTAAATCAGCCCCAGCATTTT
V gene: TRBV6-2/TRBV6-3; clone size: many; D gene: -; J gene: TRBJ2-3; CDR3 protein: CASSHSSDTQYF; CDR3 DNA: TGTGCCAGCAGTCACTCCTCGGATACGCAGTATTTT
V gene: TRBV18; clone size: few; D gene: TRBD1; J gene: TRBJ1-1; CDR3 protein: CASIPGQGASKTEAFF; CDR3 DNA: TGTGCCAGCATTCCGGGACAGGGGGCTAGTAAGACTGAAGCTTTCTTT
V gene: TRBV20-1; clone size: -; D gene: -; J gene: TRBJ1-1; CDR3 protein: CSAIQVATEAFF; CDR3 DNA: TGCAGTGCTATACAAGTCGCCACTGAAGCTTTCTTT
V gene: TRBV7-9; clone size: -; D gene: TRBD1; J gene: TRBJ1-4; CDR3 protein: CASSLGDRDNEKLFF; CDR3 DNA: TGTGCCAGCAGCTTGGGGGACAGGGACAATGAAAAACTGTTTTTT
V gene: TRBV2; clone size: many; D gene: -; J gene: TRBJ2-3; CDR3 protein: CASRAVFGDTQYF; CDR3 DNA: TGTGCCAGCCGGGCCGTCTTCGGAGATACGCAGTATTTT
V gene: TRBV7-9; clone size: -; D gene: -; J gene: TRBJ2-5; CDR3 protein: CASSSSHPGTQYF; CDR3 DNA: TGTGCCAGCAGCTCGTCCCACCCTGGGACCCAGTACTTC
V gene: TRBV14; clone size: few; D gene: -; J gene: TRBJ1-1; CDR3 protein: CASSPWGDTEAFF; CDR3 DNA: TGTGCCAGCAGCCCCTGGGGGGACACTGAAGCTTTCTTT
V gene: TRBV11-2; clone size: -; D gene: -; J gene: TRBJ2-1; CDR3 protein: CASSLGSGLRNGADEQFF; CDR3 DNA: TGTGCCAGCAGCTTAGGATCGGGGTTGCGAAACGGAGCGGATGAGCAGTTCTTC
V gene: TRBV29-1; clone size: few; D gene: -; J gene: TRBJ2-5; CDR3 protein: CSVALTGGQETQYF; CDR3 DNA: TGCAGCGTTGCCCTCACCGGGGGCCAAGAGACCCAGTACTTC